The 19 T cell receptor beta chains reported below all come from one sample, sequenced in a study of T cell responses to AZD1222 COVID-19 vaccine. TCRdb keeps only in-frame clones here, not all; method: immunoSEQ multiplex PCR. Here the sample spans roughly 100,000 clones, 80% to 90% being singletons. Sequenced material: peripheral blood, taken on day 0 of AZD1222 vaccination. Every receptor here comes from an adult in good health.

The chain is built from TRBV7-9 and TRBJ2-5; TRBD1 or TRBD2 may be the D gene (5 bases each). Trimming stripped 3 bases from V and 2 bases from J, with 7 bases between. The CDR3 is 13 amino acids. Germline CDR1 reads SEHNR; CDR2 reads FQNEAQ (reference sequence). The CDR3: CASSFGGQETQYF. The CDR3 region has the DNA TGTGCCAGCAGCTTTGGGGGACAAGAGACCCAGTACTTC. Full variable domain (outside the CDR3, taken from reference TRBV7-9 and TRBJ2-5): DTGVSQNPRHKITKRGQNVTFRCDPISEHNRLYWYRQTLGQGPEFLTYFQNEAQLEKSRLLSDRFSAERPKGSFSTLEIQRTEQGDSAMYLCASSFGGQETQYFGPGTRLLVL.

This clone appeared a few times. The chain couples TRBV9 to TRBJ1-2; 7 nucleotides agree with TRBD1. This CDR3 comprises 17 residues. Per the germline V gene, CDR1 is SGDLS and CDR2 is YYNGEE. The ends lost 4 bases at V and 3 bases at J; junction bases unmatched: 15. CDR3 sequence (DNA): TGTGCCAGCAGCAAAGGTAGCGGGAGGGGGCTGGACTATGGCTACACCTTC. Translation: CASSKGSGRGLDYGYTF.

The V and J genes are TRBV4-2 and TRBJ1-1; D uncertain. Germline CDR1 LGHNA, CDR2 YNFKEQ. This CDR3 has 16 residues. V lost 1 base, J lost 4 bases, and 16 bases lay in between. The CDR3 DNA reads TGTGCCAGCAGCCAAGTGTCGTGGGATGGGGTCACTGAAGCTTTCTTT. Translating it yields CASSQVSWDGVTEAFF.

The chain employs TRBV19 and TRBJ2-7; a possible D gene is TRBD2 (6 bases). The CDR3 sequence is 18 residues long. The germline CDR1 and CDR2 sequences are LNHDA and SQIVND (reference sequence). Trimming took 1 base from V and 4 from J, leaving 23 bases between them. CDR3 region: CASSIVLLRRERLYEQYF. The CDR3 DNA is TGTGCCAGTAGTATAGTGTTATTGAGACGGGAGCGTCTTTACGAGCAGTACTTC.

This clone was counted between two and nine times. The rearrangement links TRBV28 to TRBJ2-7; 8 bases agree with TRBD1. J was trimmed by 7 bases and V by 1 base; bases with no gene match: 9. The CDR3 is 15 residues long. CDR1 is MDHEN and CDR2 is SYDVKM in the germline V gene. CDR3 residues: CASSLSIQGAREQYF. DNA for the CDR3: TGTGCCAGCAGTTTATCTATCCAGGGGGCACGGGAGCAGTACTTC.

V usage is TRBV14 and J usage is TRBJ1-6; 7 bases align to TRBD1. In germline, CDR1 is SGHDN, CDR2 FVKESK. V lost 4 bases and J lost 7; bases outside the gene matches: 10. The CDR3 spans 16 residues. The CDR3 DNA reads TGTGCCAGCAGCCTATACAGGGGTAACGGGAATTCACCCCTCCACTTT. Amino acids: CASSLYRGNGNSPLHF. Using reference TRBV14 and TRBJ1-6 for the parts outside the CDR3, the full variable domain is EAGVTQFPSHSVIEKGQTVTLRCDPISGHDNLYWYRRVMGKEIKFLLHFVKESKQDESGMPNNRFLAERTGGTYSTLKVQPAELEDSGVYFCASSLYRGNGNSPLHFGNGTRLTVT.

The rearrangement links TRBV3-1 (or the pseudogene TRBV3-2) to TRBJ1-1; D gene uncertain. The germline CDR1 and CDR2 sequences are LGHDT and YNNKEL (reference sequence). V was clipped by 0 bases and J by 6 bases, with 8 bases between them. The CDR3 spans 13 residues. Written as DNA, the CDR3 is TGTGCCAGCAGCCAAGATCCTACCGCTGAAGCTTTCTTT. Protein sequence: CASSQDPTAEAFF.

This clone was seen a handful of times. The chain recombines TRBV6-1 with TRBJ1-5, with D hard to call. V was trimmed by 0 bases and J by 5 bases, leaving 8 bases between them. The CDR3 has 14 residues. Per the germline V gene, CDR1 is MNHNS and CDR2 is SASEGT. In DNA form, the CDR3 reads TGTGCCAGCAGTGAAGCAGGAGCCCATCAGCCCCAGCATTTT. It translates to CASSEAGAHQPQHF.

The V and J genes are TRBV6-1 and TRBJ2-7, with 8 positions matching TRBD2. V gave up 5 bases and J gave up 7 bases; unmatched junction bases: 13. Germline CDR1 and CDR2: MNHNS and SASEGT. This CDR3 comprises 15 residues. The CDR3: CASSFGGAVPEEQYF. CDR3 sequence (DNA): TGTGCCAGCAGTTTCGGGGGGGCAGTCCCTGAGGAGCAGTACTTC.

The J gene is TRBJ2-1, the V gene TRBV2; D call uncertain. The germline V gene encodes CDR1 SNHLY and CDR2 FYNNEI. The germline V and J ends were trimmed by 3 bases and 7 bases, with 7 bases remaining between them. CDR3 length: 12 amino acids. The CDR3 loop reads CASSDQSNEQFF. CDR3 coding DNA: TGTGCCAGCAGTGACCAGTCTAATGAGCAGTTCTTC.

This chain uses TRBV20-1 with TRBJ2-1; a possible D gene is TRBD2 (6 bases). Germline values: CDR1 DFQATT, CDR2 SNEGSKA (reference sequence). Trimming removed 3 bases from V and 9 bases from J, with 6 bases in between. This CDR3 is 10 amino acids long. The CDR3 coding sequence is TGCAGTGCTAGGACTAGTGAGCAGTTCTTC. Its translation: CSARTSEQFF.

This chain joins TRBV18 and TRBJ1-1; D is ambiguous. Trimming cost V 3 bases and J 2 bases, with 13 bases left between them. Per germline, CDR1 KGHSH and CDR2 LQKENI. The CDR3 is 15 residues long. CDR3 nucleotide sequence: TGTGCCAGCTCACCTTATGCAGGTGGAAACACTGAAGCTTTCTTT. Protein: CASSPYAGGNTEAFF. Full variable domain (remainder filled in from reference TRBV18 and TRBJ1-1): NAGVMQNPRHLVRRRGQEARLRCSPMKGHSHVYWYRQLPEEGLKFMVYLQKENIIDESGMPKERFSAEFPKEGPSILRIQQVVRGDSAAYFCASSPYAGGNTEAFFGQGTRLTVV.

The chain combines TRBV6-5 with TRBJ2-1; 12 bases map to TRBD1. The CDR3 has 15 amino acids. Germline CDR1 is MNHEY and CDR2 is SVGAGI. Germline trimming cut 7 bases from V and 4 bases from J; bases unmatched to any gene: 5. The CDR3 is CASTRDRGRYNEQFF. The CDR3 region has the DNA TGTGCCAGCACCAGGGACAGGGGGCGTTACAATGAGCAGTTCTTC.

This clone has only one observation. The chain couples TRBV28 to TRBJ2-7; TRBD1 matches at 9 bases. The CDR3 is made up of 15 amino acids. Per the germline V gene, CDR1 is MDHEN and CDR2 is SYDVKM. The V and J ends lost 6 bases and 0 bases, in that order; junction bases with no gene match: 6. CDR3 coding DNA: TGTGCCAGCAGGAGTGGGACAGGGAGCTCCTACGAGCAGTACTTC. It yields the protein CASRSGTGSSYEQYF.

The chain recombines TRBV7-2 with TRBJ2-7; TRBD1 matches at 9 bases. V lost 1 base and J lost 6; bases outside the gene matches: 7. The CDR3 is made up of 15 amino acids. Germline assignment: CDR1 SGHTA and CDR2 FQGNSA. The CDR3 here is CASSLDDRGMSEQYF. The CDR3 DNA is TGTGCCAGCAGCTTAGATGACAGGGGGATGAGCGAGCAGTACTTC.

The chain combines TRBV18 with TRBJ2-7, with a weak D call TRBD1 (7 bases). Per germline, CDR1 KGHSH and CDR2 LQKENI. V lost 1 base and J lost 2, with 18 bases in between. This CDR3 contains 17 residues. The CDR3 bases are TGTGCCAGCTCACCACTTCTGCAGGGGGGCGAGACCTACGAGCAGTACTTC. Its translation is CASSPLLQGGETYEQYF. Combining the CDR3 with reference TRBV18 and TRBJ2-7 gives the whole variable domain NAGVMQNPRHLVRRRGQEARLRCSPMKGHSHVYWYRQLPEEGLKFMVYLQKENIIDESGMPKERFSAEFPKEGPSILRIQQVVRGDSAAYFCASSPLLQGGETYEQYFGPGTRLTVT.

This sequence joins TRBV28 and TRBJ1-2; D is ambiguous. CDR3 length: 15 amino acids. Looked up from germline, CDR1 is MDHEN and CDR2 is SYDVKM. The germline V and J ends were trimmed by 3 bases and 2 bases, with 13 bases remaining between them. In DNA form, the CDR3 reads TGTGCCAGCAGTTTGGGTGTAAGGCTAAACTATGGCTACACCTTC. Translating gives CASSLGVRLNYGYTF.

This clone occurred a few times. The CDR3 DNA follows: TGTGCCAGCAGCTCCCAGGGAGGGACTAACTATGGCTACACCTTC. Its translation is CASSSQGGTNYGYTF. The chain joins TRBV7-2 to TRBJ1-2; D perhaps matches TRBD1 (5 bases). The CDR3 is 15 amino acids. Germline V gene lookup returns CDR1 SGHTA and CDR2 FQGNSA. Trimming removed 4 bases from V and 0 bases from J, with 12 bases in between.

J is TRBJ2-6 and V is TRBV6-5, with a tentative D call TRBD1 (6 bases). The CDR3 spans 15 residues. V lost 6 bases and J 0 bases, leaving 9 bases between the germline ends. From germline, CDR1 is MNHEY and CDR2 SVGAGI. DNA of the CDR3: TGTGCCAGCAGCAGGACAGCCTCTGGGGCCAACGTCCTGACTTTC. Translating it yields CASSRTASGANVLTF.